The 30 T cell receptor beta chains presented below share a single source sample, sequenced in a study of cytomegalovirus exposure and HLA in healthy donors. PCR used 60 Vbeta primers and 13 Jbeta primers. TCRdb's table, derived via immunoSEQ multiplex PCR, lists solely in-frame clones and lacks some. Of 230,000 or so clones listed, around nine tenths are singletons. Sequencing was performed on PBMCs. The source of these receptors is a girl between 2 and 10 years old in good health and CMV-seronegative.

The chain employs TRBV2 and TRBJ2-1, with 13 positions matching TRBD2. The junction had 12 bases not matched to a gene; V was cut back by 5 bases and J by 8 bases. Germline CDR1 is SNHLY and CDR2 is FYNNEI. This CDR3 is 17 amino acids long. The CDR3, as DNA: TGTGCCAGCAGTCATCCAAGGACTAGCGGGAGTCGAGATGAGCAGTTCTTC. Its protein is CASSHPRTSGSRDEQFF.

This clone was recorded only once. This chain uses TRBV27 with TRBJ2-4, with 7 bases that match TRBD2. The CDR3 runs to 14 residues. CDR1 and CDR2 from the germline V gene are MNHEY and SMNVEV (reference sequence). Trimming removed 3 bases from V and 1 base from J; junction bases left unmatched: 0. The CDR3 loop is CASSLGGAKNIQYF. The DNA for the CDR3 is TGTGCCAGCAGTTTGGGAGGGGCCAAAAACATTCAGTACTTC.

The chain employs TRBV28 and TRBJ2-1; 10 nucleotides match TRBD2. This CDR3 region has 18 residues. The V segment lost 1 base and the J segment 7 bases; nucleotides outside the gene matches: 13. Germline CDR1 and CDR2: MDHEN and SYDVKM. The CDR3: CASSLSISTSGVGNEQFF. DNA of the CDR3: TGTGCCAGCAGTTTATCAATATCTACTAGCGGGGTCGGAAATGAGCAGTTCTTC.

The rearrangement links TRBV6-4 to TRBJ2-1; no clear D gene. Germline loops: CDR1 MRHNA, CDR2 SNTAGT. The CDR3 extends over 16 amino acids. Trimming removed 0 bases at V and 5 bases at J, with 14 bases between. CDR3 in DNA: TGTGCCAGCAGTGACTCGTATCTAGGCAGTCACAATGAGCAGTTCTTC. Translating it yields CASSDSYLGSHNEQFF.

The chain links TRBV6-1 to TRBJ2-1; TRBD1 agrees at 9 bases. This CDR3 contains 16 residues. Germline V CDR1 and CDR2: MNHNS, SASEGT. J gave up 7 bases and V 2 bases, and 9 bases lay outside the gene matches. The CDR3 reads CASSERRDRAVNEQFF. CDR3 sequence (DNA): TGTGCCAGCAGTGAAAGGCGGGACAGGGCTGTGAATGAGCAGTTCTTC.

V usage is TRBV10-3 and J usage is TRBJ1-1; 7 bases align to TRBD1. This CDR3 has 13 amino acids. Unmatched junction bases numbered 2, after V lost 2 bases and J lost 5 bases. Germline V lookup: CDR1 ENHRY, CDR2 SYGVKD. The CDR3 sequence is CAISEDRETEAFF. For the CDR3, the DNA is TGTGCCATCAGTGAGGACAGGGAGACTGAAGCTTTCTTT.

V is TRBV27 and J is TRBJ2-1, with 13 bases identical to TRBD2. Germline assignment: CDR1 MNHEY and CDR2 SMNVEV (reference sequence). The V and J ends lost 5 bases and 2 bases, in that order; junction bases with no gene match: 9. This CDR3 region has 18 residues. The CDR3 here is CASSERPGLAGPYNEQFF. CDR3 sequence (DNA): TGTGCCAGCAGTGAACGACCGGGACTAGCGGGACCCTACAATGAGCAGTTCTTC.

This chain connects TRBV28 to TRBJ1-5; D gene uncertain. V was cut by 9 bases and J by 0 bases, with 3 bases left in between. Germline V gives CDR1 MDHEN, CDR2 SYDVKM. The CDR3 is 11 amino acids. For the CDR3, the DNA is TGTGCCAGTTATAGCAATCAGCCCCAGCATTTT. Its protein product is CASYSNQPQHF.

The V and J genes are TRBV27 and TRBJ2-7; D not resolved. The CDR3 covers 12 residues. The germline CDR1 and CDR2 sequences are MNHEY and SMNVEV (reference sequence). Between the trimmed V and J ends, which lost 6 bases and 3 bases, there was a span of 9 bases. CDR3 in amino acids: CASSRVGYEQYF. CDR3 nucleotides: TGTGCCAGCAGCCGGGTCGGCTACGAGCAGTACTTC.

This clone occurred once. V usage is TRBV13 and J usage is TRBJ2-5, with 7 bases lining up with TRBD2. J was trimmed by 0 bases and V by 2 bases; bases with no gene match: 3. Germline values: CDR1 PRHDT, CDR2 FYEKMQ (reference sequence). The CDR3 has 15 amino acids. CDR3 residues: CASSLSGENQETQYF. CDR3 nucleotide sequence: TGTGCCAGCAGCTTAAGCGGGGAGAACCAAGAGACCCAGTACTTC.

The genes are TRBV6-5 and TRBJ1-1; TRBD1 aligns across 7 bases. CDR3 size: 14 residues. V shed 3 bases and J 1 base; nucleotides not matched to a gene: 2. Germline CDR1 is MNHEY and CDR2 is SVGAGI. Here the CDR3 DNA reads TGTGCCAGCAGTTATCAGGGGGGGAACACTGAAGCTTTCTTT. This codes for CASSYQGGNTEAFF.

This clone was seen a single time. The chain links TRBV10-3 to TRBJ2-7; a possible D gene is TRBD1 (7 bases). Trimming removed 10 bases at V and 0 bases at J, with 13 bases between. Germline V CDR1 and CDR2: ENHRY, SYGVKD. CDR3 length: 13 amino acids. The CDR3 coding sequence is TGTGCCACCTCAGGGGGGAGCTCCTACGAGCAGTACTTC. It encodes CATSGGSSYEQYF.

DNA for the CDR3: TGTGCCACCAGCTTACGGGAGACCCAGTACTTC. Translated, it gives CATSLRETQYF. V is TRBV15 and J is TRBJ2-5; D is unresolved. Germline CDR1 LNHNV, CDR2 YYDKDF (reference sequence). V gave up 5 bases and J gave up 5 bases, with 6 bases separating them. The CDR3 has 11 residues. The entire variable domain, with the rest obtained from reference TRBV15 and TRBJ2-5, is as follows: DAMVIQNPRYQVTQFGKPVTLSCSQTLNHNVMYWYQQKSSQAPKLLFHYYDKDFNNEADTPDNFQSRRPNTSFCFLDIRSPGLGDTAMYLCATSLRETQYFGPGTRLLVL.

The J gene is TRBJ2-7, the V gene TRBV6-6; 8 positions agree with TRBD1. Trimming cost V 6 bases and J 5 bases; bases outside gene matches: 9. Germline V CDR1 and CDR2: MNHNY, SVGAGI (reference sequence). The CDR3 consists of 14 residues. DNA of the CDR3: TGTGCCAGCAGCCCCGCCACAGGGGGTCACGAGCAGTACTTC. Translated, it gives CASSPATGGHEQYF.

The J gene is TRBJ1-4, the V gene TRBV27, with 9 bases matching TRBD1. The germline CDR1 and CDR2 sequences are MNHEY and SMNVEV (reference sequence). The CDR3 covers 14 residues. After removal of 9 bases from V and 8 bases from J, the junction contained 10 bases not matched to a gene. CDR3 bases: TGTGCCAGTTCCCCGGGACAGGGAAAGGAAAAACTGTTTTTT. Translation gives CASSPGQGKEKLFF.

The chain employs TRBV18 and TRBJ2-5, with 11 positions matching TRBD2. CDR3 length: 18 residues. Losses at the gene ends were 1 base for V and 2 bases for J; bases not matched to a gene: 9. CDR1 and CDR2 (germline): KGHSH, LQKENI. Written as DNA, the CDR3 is TGTGCCAGCTCACCACTGCCCTCACTAGCGGGGGAGCAAGAGACCCAGTACTTC. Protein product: CASSPLPSLAGEQETQYF. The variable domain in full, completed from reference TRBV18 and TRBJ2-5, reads NAGVMQNPRHLVRRRGQEARLRCSPMKGHSHVYWYRQLPEEGLKFMVYLQKENIIDESGMPKERFSAEFPKEGPSILRIQQVVRGDSAAYFCASSPLPSLAGEQETQYFGPGTRLLVL.

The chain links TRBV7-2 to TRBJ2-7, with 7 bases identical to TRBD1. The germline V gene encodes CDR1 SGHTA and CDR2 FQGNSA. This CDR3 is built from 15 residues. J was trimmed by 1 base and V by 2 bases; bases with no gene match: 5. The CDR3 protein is CASSLRGPESYEQYF. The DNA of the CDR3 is TGTGCCAGCAGCTTAAGGGGGCCTGAATCCTACGAGCAGTACTTC.

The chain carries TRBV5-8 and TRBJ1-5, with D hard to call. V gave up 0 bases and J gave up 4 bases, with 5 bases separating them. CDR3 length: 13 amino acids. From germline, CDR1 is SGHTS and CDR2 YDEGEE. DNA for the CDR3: TGTGCCAGCAGCTTGGCAGAAAATCAGCCCCAGCATTTT. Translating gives CASSLAENQPQHF. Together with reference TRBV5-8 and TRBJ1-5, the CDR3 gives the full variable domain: EAGVTQSPTHLIKTRGQQATLRCSPISGHTSVYWYQQALGLGLQFLLWYDEGEERNRGNFPPRFSGRQFPNYSSELNVNALELEDSALYLCASSLAENQPQHFGDGTRLSIL.

CDR3 in DNA: TGTGCCAGCAGCGTAGATCTCGGGGAGCTGTTTTTT. Translated: CASSVDLGELFF. The rearrangement joins TRBV9 to TRBJ2-2; D ambiguous. Trimming left V 0 bases short and J 7 bases short, with 4 bases between. The CDR3 spans 12 residues. From germline, CDR1 is SGDLS and CDR2 YYNGEE.

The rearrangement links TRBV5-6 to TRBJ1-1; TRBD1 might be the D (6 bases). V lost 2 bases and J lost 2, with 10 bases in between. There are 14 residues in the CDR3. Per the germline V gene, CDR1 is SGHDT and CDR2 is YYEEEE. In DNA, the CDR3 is TGTGCCAGCAGCTTCGGGACAACTAACACTGAAGCTTTCTTT. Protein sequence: CASSFGTTNTEAFF.

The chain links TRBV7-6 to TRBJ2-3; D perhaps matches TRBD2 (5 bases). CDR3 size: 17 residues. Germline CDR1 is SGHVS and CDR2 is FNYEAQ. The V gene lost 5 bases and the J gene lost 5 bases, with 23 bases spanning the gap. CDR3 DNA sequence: TGTGCCAGCAGCCAACCAGAGCGGAACTTAGCAAGAGATACGCAGTATTTT. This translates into CASSQPERNLARDTQYF.

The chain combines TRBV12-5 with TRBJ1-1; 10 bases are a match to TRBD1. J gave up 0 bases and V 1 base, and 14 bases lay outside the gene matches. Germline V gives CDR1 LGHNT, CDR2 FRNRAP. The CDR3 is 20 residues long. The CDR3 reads CASGLATKGTGEILNTEAFF. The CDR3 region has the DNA TGTGCTAGTGGTTTGGCCACGAAGGGGACAGGGGAAATCCTGAACACTGAAGCTTTCTTT.

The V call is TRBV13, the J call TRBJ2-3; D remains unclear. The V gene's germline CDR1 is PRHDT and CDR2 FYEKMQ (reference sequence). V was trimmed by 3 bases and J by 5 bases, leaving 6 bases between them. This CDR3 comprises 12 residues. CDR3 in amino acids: CASSFNRDTQYF. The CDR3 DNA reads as TGTGCCAGCAGCTTTAATAGAGATACGCAGTATTTT.

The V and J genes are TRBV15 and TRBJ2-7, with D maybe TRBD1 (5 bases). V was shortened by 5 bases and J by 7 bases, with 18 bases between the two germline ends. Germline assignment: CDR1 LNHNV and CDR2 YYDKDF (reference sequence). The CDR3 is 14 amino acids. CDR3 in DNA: TGTGCCACCAGCTTGCTTGGGGCTAGTCAGGAGCAGTACTTC. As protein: CATSLLGASQEQYF.

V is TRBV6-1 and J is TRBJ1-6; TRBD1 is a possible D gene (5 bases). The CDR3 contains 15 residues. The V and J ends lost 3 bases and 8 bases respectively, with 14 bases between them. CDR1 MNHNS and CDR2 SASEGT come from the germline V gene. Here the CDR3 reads CASSDNWQGDSPLHF. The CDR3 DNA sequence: TGTGCCAGCAGTGATAATTGGCAGGGCGATTCACCCCTCCACTTT.

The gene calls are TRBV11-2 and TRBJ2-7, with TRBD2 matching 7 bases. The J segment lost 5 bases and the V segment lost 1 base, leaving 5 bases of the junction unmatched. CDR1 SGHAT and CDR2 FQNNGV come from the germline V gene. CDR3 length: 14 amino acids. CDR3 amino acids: CASSLVDGGDEQYF. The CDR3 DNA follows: TGTGCCAGCAGCTTAGTTGATGGGGGGGACGAGCAGTACTTC.

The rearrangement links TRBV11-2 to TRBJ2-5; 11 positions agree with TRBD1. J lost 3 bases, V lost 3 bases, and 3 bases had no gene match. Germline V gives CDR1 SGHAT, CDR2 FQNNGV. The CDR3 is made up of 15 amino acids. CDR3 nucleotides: TGTGCCAGCAGCTTTGGGACAGGGGGGAAAGAGACCCAGTACTTC. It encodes CASSFGTGGKETQYF. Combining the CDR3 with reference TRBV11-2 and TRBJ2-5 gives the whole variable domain EAGVAQSPRYKIIEKRQSVAFWCNPISGHATLYWYQQILGQGPKLLIQFQNNGVVDDSQLPKDRFSAERLKGVDSTLKIQPAKLEDSAVYLCASSFGTGGKETQYFGPGTRLLVL.

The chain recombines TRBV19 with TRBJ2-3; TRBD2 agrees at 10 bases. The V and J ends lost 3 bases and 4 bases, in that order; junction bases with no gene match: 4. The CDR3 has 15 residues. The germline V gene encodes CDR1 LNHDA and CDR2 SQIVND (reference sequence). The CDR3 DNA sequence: TGTGCCAGTAGTATCCCTAGCGGGGGCCCAGATACGCAGTATTTT. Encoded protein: CASSIPSGGPDTQYF.

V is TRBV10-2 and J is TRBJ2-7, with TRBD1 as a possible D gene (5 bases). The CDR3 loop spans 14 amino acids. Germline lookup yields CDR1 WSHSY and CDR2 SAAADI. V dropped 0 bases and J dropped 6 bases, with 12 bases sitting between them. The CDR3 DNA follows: TGCGCCAGCAGTGAGTCTGGGCAGGGTCCCGAGCAGTACTTC. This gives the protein CASSESGQGPEQYF.

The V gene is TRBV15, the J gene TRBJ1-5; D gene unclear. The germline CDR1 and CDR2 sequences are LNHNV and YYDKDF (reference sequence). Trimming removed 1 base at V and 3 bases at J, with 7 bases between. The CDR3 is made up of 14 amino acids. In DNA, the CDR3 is TGTGCCACCAGCAGAGGCGGGTTCAATCAGCCCCAGCATTTT. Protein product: CATSRGGFNQPQHF.